This TCR beta chain is from a study of blood T cell repertoires in COVID-19. Study overall: COVID-19 samples collected from the United States, Italy and Spain covered acute and convalescent phases.

Measured with immunoSEQ multiplex PCR; TCRdb has only the in-frame clones, and not every one. This sample has about 60,000 clones, with over 75% found just once. The V end lost 0 bases, the J end lost 2 bases, and 11 bases lay between the germline ends. Germline-derived CDR1 and CDR2 are WNHNN and SYGVQD (reference sequence). CDR3 length: 15 amino acids. The sequence derives from a human donor in a cohort sampled during active COVID-19. The chain links TRBV10-1 to TRBJ2-7; D might be TRBD2 (5 bases). Material for sequencing was peripheral blood. CDR3 residues: CASSESTGRTYEQYF. The CDR3 DNA reads as TGCGCCAGCAGTGAGTCGACGGGAAGAACCTACGAGCAGTACTTC.